Listed below are T cell receptor beta chains from one sample, sequenced in a study of cytomegalovirus exposure and HLA in healthy donors. The table came from immunoSEQ multiplex PCR; TCRdb's copy has only in-frame clones and leaves some out. The sample includes under 300,000 clones, approximately 81% of them seen just once. The sequenced sample consisted of PBMCs. The source of these receptors is an older woman in good health and CMV-seropositive. CDR3s include the opening cysteine and the closing phenylalanine or tryptophan. Each record gives: clone size, J gene, V gene, D gene, CDR3 protein, CDR3 DNA. A D gene is named only where the DNA matches it firmly. A clone size is listed for some rows: how often the clone was seen (once, few, many), or a class if it is expanded.

clone size: NA
J gene: TRBJ1-2
V gene: TRBV7-9
D gene: NA
CDR3 protein: CASSSEPEGGITYGYTF
CDR3 DNA: TGTGCCAGCAGCTCCGAACCAGAAGGGGGTATAACGTATGGCTACACCTTC

clone size: NA
J gene: TRBJ1-1
V gene: TRBV25-1
D gene: NA
CDR3 protein: CASSERVGLNTEAFF
CDR3 DNA: TGTGCCAGCAGTGAACGGGTTGGTCTGAACACTGAAGCTTTCTTT

clone size: NA
J gene: TRBJ1-5
V gene: TRBV6-1
D gene: NA
CDR3 protein: CASSLVTGDQPQHF
CDR3 DNA: TGTGCCAGCAGCTTGGTGACAGGCGATCAGCCCCAGCATTTT

clone size: NA
J gene: TRBJ2-1
V gene: TRBV11-2
D gene: TRBD2
CDR3 protein: CASSTTSGSPNNEQFF
CDR3 DNA: TGTGCCAGCAGCACGACTAGCGGGAGTCCTAATAATGAGCAGTTCTTC

clone size: once
J gene: TRBJ2-1
V gene: TRBV27
D gene: TRBD2
CDR3 protein: CASSLRTSVYNEQFF
CDR3 DNA: TGTGCCAGCAGTCTCAGGACTAGCGTTTACAATGAGCAGTTCTTC

clone size: NA
J gene: TRBJ2-5
V gene: TRBV4-1
D gene: NA
CDR3 protein: CASSHEGEETQYF
CDR3 DNA: TGCGCCAGCAGCCATGAGGGGGAAGAGACCCAGTACTTC

clone size: NA
J gene: TRBJ2-2
V gene: TRBV6-5
D gene: TRBD2
CDR3 protein: CASSQRLAGTGELFF
CDR3 DNA: TGTGCCAGCTCCCAACGACTAGCAGGTACCGGGGAGCTGTTTTTT

clone size: NA
J gene: TRBJ1-2
V gene: TRBV27
D gene: TRBD1
CDR3 protein: CASSPEPGGPNYGYTF
CDR3 DNA: TGTGCCAGCAGTCCAGAGCCAGGGGGCCCGAACTATGGCTACACCTTC

clone size: NA
J gene: TRBJ2-2
V gene: TRBV19
D gene: TRBD1
CDR3 protein: CASKGTGAYTGELFF
CDR3 DNA: TGTGCCAGTAAAGGAACAGGGGCATACACCGGGGAGCTGTTTTTT

clone size: NA
J gene: TRBJ1-2
V gene: TRBV15
D gene: NA
CDR3 protein: CATSRVSRRGDGYTF
CDR3 DNA: TGTGCCACCAGCAGAGTTTCTAGGCGGGGGGATGGCTACACCTTC

clone size: NA
J gene: TRBJ1-4
V gene: TRBV4-2
D gene: TRBD1
CDR3 protein: CASSQSTGTGLQKLFF
CDR3 DNA: TGTGCCAGCAGCCAATCGACCGGGACAGGGCTACAAAAACTGTTTTTT

clone size: NA
J gene: TRBJ2-6
V gene: TRBV29-1
D gene: TRBD1
CDR3 protein: CSVVDTGGAGANVLTF
CDR3 DNA: TGCAGCGTTGTCGACACAGGGGGCGCTGGGGCCAACGTCCTGACTTTC

clone size: few
J gene: TRBJ2-5
V gene: TRBV2
D gene: NA
CDR3 protein: CASSPLGVYQETQYF
CDR3 DNA: TGTGCCAGCAGCCCTCTCGGGGTCTACCAAGAGACCCAGTACTTC

clone size: NA
J gene: TRBJ1-2
V gene: TRBV15
D gene: NA
CDR3 protein: CATSILQGYGYTF
CDR3 DNA: TGTGCCACCAGCATACTACAGGGATATGGCTACACCTTC

clone size: NA
J gene: TRBJ2-7
V gene: TRBV5-4
D gene: TRBD1
CDR3 protein: CASSLDRPPYEQYF
CDR3 DNA: TGTGCCAGCAGCCTGGACAGGCCTCCCTACGAGCAGTACTTC